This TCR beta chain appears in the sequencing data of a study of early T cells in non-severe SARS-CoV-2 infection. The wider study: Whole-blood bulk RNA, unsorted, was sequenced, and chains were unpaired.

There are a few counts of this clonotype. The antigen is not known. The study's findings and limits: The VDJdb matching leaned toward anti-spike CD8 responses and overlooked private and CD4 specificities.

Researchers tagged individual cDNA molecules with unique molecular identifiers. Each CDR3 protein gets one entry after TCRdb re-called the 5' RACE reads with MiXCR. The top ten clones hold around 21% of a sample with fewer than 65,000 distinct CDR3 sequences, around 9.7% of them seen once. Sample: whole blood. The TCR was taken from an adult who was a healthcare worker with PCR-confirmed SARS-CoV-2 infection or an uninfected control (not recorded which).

The CDR3 nucleotides read TGCAGTGCGACACTGCCCACTGAAGCTTTCTTT. Translation gives CSATLPTEAFF. J is TRBJ1-1 and V is TRBV20-1; unclear D gene. The germline V gene encodes CDR1 DFQATT and CDR2 SNEGSKA (reference sequence). V was shortened by 6 bases and J by 4 bases, with 9 bases between the two germline ends. The CDR3 is made up of 11 amino acids.